A selection of T cell receptor beta chains follows, all from one sample in a study of T-cell reconstitution after alpha-beta-depleted transplantation in children. TCRdb passed the PCR reads through MiXCR, listing each CDR3 protein once. The sample has 700,000 or so distinct CDR3 sequences; about an eighth are singletons. The sample in question was PBMCs, obtained before TCRalphabeta/CD19-depleted stem cell transplant. The receptors come from a girl under 10 years old with congenital amegakaryocytic thrombocytopenia, due to receive a stem cell transplant. The CDR3 runs from the conserved cysteine through the conserved F or W. A D gene is named only where the DNA matches it firmly. Expanded clones are given a class, and other clones once, few, many or no size at all.

CDR3aa | CDR3nt | v_gene | d_gene | j_gene | abundance
CSAWDRLTKNIQYF | TGCAGTGCCTGGGACAGGTTGACCAAAAACATTCAGTACTTC | TRBV20-1 | TRBD1 | TRBJ2-4 | .
CSTLAEDTMDDTQYF | TGCAGTACCCTGGCGGAGGATACCATGGACGATACGCAGTATTTT | TRBV20-1 | . | TRBJ2-3 | many
CASTGQLLSTGELFF | TGTGCCAGCACTGGACAGTTATTAAGCACCGGGGAGCTGTTTTTT | TRBV2 | . | TRBJ2-2 | many
CSARMGGSETQYF | TGCAGTGCTAGAATGGGGGGCTCAGAGACCCAGTACTTC | TRBV20-1 | . | TRBJ2-5 | many
CASSEGTATSGEQYF | TGCGCCAGCAGTGAGGGGACTGCGACCTCGGGGGAGCAGTACTTC | TRBV10-2 | . | TRBJ2-7 | .
CAISEGFTGELFF | TGTGCCATCAGTGAAGGCTTTACCGGGGAGCTGTTTTTT | TRBV10-3 | . | TRBJ2-2 | few
CASSLATSGKHETQYF | TGCGCCAGCAGCTTGGCGACTAGCGGGAAACATGAGACCCAGTACTTC | TRBV5-1 | TRBD2 | TRBJ2-5 | .
CASSEQGFIDEQYF | TGTGCCAGCAGTGAACAGGGATTTATCGACGAGCAGTACTTC | TRBV6-1 | . | TRBJ2-7 | few
CAIRYSSEQYF | TGTGCCATACGATACTCTAGTGAGCAGTACTTC | TRBV2 | . | TRBJ2-7 | many
CASSAPPGQRATEAFF | TGTGCCAGCAGCGCCCCGCCGGGACAGAGGGCCACTGAAGCTTTCTTT | TRBV9 | TRBD1 | TRBJ1-1 | .
CSARDLAAAEGHEQFF | TGCAGTGCTAGAGACCTCGCGGCGGCCGAGGGGCATGAGCAGTTCTTC | TRBV20-1 | . | TRBJ2-1 | .
CASSPTGGRSTGELFF | TGTGCCAGCTCACCGACAGGGGGCCGTAGTACCGGGGAGCTGTTTTTT | TRBV18 | TRBD1 | TRBJ2-2 | .
CASGQQGANGELFF | TGTGCCAGCGGACAACAGGGGGCGAACGGGGAGCTGTTTTTT | TRBV7-8 | TRBD1 | TRBJ2-2 | many
CSACVRNTEAFF | TGCAGCGCCTGCGTTAGGAACACTGAAGCTTTCTTT | TRBV29-1 | . | TRBJ1-1 | .
CASSYSVWGTPGELFF | TGTGCCAGCAGTTACTCGGTGTGGGGGACACCCGGGGAGCTGTTTTTT | TRBV6-5 | . | TRBJ2-2 | few
CATKRGGLNTEAFF | TGCGCCACCAAGAGGGGCGGCCTGAACACTGAAGCTTTCTTT | TRBV5-1 | . | TRBJ1-1 | many
CAISEARTYGYTF | TGTGCCATCAGTGAGGCGAGGACCTATGGCTACACCTTC | TRBV10-3 | . | TRBJ1-2 | many